The T cell receptor beta chain described here comes from a study of cytomegalovirus exposure and HLA in healthy donors. This clone was seen a handful of times. Germline-derived CDR1 and CDR2 are SGHVS and FQNEAQ. The junction had 4 bases not matched to a gene; V was cut back by 1 base and J by 5 bases. CDR3 length equals 14 residues. This table comes from immunoSEQ multiplex PCR, and its TCRdb copy is limited to in-frame clones, with some not included. The top ten clones hold approximately 3.5% of a sample with 100,000 to 150,000 clones, approximately 89% of them seen once. The rearrangement joins TRBV7-8 to TRBJ1-1; 7 bases are a match to TRBD1. The TCR was taken from a man aged 25 to 40 in good health and CMV-seronegative. The sequenced sample consisted of PBMCs. CDR3 nucleotide sequence: TGTGCCAGCAGCTTAGAACAGGGGAGAACTGAAGCTTTCTTT. It is translated as CASSLEQGRTEAFF.